The 8 T cell receptor beta chains below all came from one sample that was sequenced in a study of human T cells and chemical hapten exposure (dated by TCRdb to the early 2020s). Library creation used RACE. Instrument used: NextSeq 500. TCRdb trimmed public reads at Q25 via fastp, called clones via MiXCR and kept in-frame beta chains. For every CDR3 protein sequence, its rows merge into one entry that carries the most common genes and DNA. Within this sample are 97,000 or so distinct CDR3 sequences, with roughly a quarter of them counted one time only. Jointly, the top ten make up 10% of the sample. Explained via the paper, the time point label denotes: patch test 3, about 24 weeks after DPC sensitization. Per the publication, the treatment or condition label means: therapeutic diphenylcyclopropenone sensitization with weekly scalp DPC. The material was whole blood, obtained in connection with sensitization to the hapten diphenylcyclopropenone (DPC). These receptors were collected from a middle-aged man with alopecia areata. Some clones in this sample may be carry-over from other donors' samples.

This clonotype was counted a few times. The chain employs TRBV12-3 or TRBV12-4 and TRBJ1-3; TRBD1 might be the D (6 bases). V was pared by 4 bases and J by 0 bases, with 13 bases between. CDR3 length equals 16 residues. The chain's CDR3 is CASSSRGSSSGNTIYF. The CDR3 DNA reads TGTGCCAGCAGTTCCAGGGGCTCGAGCTCTGGAAACACCATATATTTT.

The chain carries TRBV6-6 and TRBJ2-4; 9 bases map to TRBD2. Germline CDR1 reads MNHNY; CDR2 reads SVGAGI (reference sequence). V was pared by 7 bases and J by 1 base, with 14 bases of the junction left unmatched. The CDR3 has 18 residues. The CDR3 DNA reads as TGTGCCAGCATAAGTTCTGCGGGAGGGCCGGCGGCCAAAAACATTCAGTACTTC. It codes for CASISSAGGPAAKNIQYF.

The chain couples TRBV28 to TRBJ2-7; 7 nucleotides line up with TRBD1. Trimming took 2 bases from V and 5 from J; bases not matched to a gene: 3. This CDR3 contains 13 residues. The germline CDR1 and CDR2 sequences are MDHEN and SYDVKM. CDR3 region: CASSLRGTDEQYF. The CDR3, as DNA: TGTGCCAGCAGTTTAAGGGGGACAGACGAGCAGTACTTC.

The chain employs TRBV5-4 and TRBJ2-4, with TRBD1 matching 9 bases. V shed 5 bases and J 8 bases; nucleotides not matched to a gene: 14. The CDR3 covers 16 residues. CDR1 SGHNT and CDR2 YYREEE come from the germline V gene (reference sequence). Here the CDR3 DNA reads TGTGCCAGCAGTCGCAATCGGGGACAGGGTGGGGACATTCAGTACTTC. Translation gives CASSRNRGQGGDIQYF.

This clonotype was observed a few times. The gene calls are TRBV24-1 and TRBJ2-3; no definite D call. This CDR3 contains 16 residues. The germline gives CDR1 KGHDR, CDR2 SFDVKD. With 3 bases removed from V and 1 base from J, the gap between germline ends came to 13 bases. CDR3 bases: TGTGCCACCAGTGATCCCCGACACCCACGCACAGATACGCAGTATTTT. It specifies CATSDPRHPRTDTQYF.

This clonotype has a handful of counts. V gene TRBV24-1 combines with J gene TRBJ2-2, with D perhaps TRBD1 (6 bases). In germline, CDR1 is KGHDR, CDR2 SFDVKD. CDR3 length equals 14 residues. V was clipped by 7 bases and J by 1 base, with 9 bases between them. The CDR3: CATSSQGNTGELFF. The DNA of the CDR3 is TGTGCCACCAGCTCACAGGGGAACACCGGGGAGCTGTTTTTT.

A few counts support this clonotype. The V gene is TRBV12-3 or TRBV12-4, the J gene TRBJ2-4; 10 nucleotides align to TRBD2. Unmatched junction bases numbered 9, after V lost 4 bases and J lost 6 bases. This CDR3 spans 16 amino acids. CDR3 DNA: TGTGCCAGCAGTTCCGAGCGGGGGGGGCTAGGAAACATTCAGTACTTC. It codes for CASSSERGGLGNIQYF.

A few counts support this clonotype. The chain combines TRBV20-1 with TRBJ1-1; tentatively, D is TRBD1 (5 bases). The CDR3 totals 15 residues. Trimming took 5 bases from V and 0 from J, leaving 16 bases between them. The germline CDR1 and CDR2 sequences are DFQATT and SNEGSKA (reference sequence). This CDR3 reads CSAPGSGTMNTEAFF. The DNA of the CDR3 is TGCAGTGCTCCAGGGAGCGGAACCATGAACACTGAAGCTTTCTTT.